This T cell receptor beta chain was observed in a study of blood T cell repertoires in COVID-19. V lost 6 bases to trimming and J lost 2 bases, with 4 bases between them. Germline CDR1 is MDHEN and CDR2 is SYDVKM. The CDR3 sequence is 12 residues long. The method was immunoSEQ multiplex PCR; TCRdb's version includes in-frame clones alone and lacks a portion of them. The table has roughly 180,000 clones, 86% seen once. The chain has TRBV28 and TRBJ2-2; D gene unclear. This TCR was recovered from a young man with acute or convalescent COVID-19. Material: peripheral blood. CDR3 sequence reads: CASSLNTGELFF. In DNA form, the CDR3 reads TGTGCCAGCAGCCTTAACACCGGGGAGCTGTTTTTT. The entire variable domain, with the rest obtained from reference TRBV28 and TRBJ2-2, is as follows: DVKVTQSSRYLVKRTGEKVFLECVQDMDHENMFWYRQDPGLGLRLIYFSYDVKMKEKGDIPEGYSVSREKKERFSLILESASTNQTSMYLCASSLNTGELFFGEGSRLTVL.